This TCR beta chain was recorded in a study of CXCR3-negative and CXCR3-positive naive CD8 T cells. Study observations and caveats: The study found more hydrophobic TRB CDR3s in CXCR3-positive naive cells than in CXCR3-negative naive cells. The study found CXCR3 expression partially decreased after cryopreservation and ran most assays on fresh PBMCs.

The CDR3 consists of 19 residues. Germline V gene sequence: CDR1 DFQATT, CDR2 SNEGSKA (reference sequence). Naive CD8+ T cells showed CD45RO-CCR7+CD27+CD95-. TRB cDNA libraries were made by UMI-labeled 5' RACE. Each CDR3 protein gets one entry in TCRdb, which reprocessed the 5' RACE reads and gives no DNA. The table gives about 120,000 distinct CDR3 sequences; the top ten clones make up 0.5% to 0.7% of it. About this clonotype: Its antigen is not known.

The material sequenced was naive CXCR3+ CD8+ T cells from blood. Documented subset: CD45RO-CCR7+CD27+CD95- naive CD8+ T cells expressing CXCR3 (TNR3+). The TCR sequence derives from a human donor in good health. Some clones in this sample may be carry-over from other donors' samples. The genes are TRBV20-1 and TRBJ1-5; absent DNA, TCRdb's TRBD1 call cannot be checked. The CDR3 reads CSARRLPDRGILGNQPQHF.